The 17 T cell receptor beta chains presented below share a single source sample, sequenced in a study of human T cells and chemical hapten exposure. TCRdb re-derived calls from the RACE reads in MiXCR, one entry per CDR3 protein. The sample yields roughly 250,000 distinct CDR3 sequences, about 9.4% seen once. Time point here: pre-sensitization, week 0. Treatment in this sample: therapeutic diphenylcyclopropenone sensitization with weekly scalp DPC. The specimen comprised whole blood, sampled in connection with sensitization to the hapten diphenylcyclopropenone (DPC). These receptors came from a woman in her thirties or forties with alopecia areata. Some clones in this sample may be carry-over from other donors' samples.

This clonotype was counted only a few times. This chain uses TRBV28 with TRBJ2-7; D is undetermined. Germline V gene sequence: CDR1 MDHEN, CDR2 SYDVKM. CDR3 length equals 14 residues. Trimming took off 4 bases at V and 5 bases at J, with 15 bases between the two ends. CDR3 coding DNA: TGTGCCAGCAGTTCCACCTACAGTTCCCACGAGCAGTACTTC. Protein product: CASSSTYSSHEQYF.

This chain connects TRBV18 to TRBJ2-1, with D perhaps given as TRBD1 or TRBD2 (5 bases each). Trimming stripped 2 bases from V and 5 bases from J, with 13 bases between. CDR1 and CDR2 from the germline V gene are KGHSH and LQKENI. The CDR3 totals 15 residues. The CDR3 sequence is CASSPRPQEDNEQFF. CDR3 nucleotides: TGTGCCAGCTCACCAAGACCACAGGAGGACAATGAGCAGTTCTTC.

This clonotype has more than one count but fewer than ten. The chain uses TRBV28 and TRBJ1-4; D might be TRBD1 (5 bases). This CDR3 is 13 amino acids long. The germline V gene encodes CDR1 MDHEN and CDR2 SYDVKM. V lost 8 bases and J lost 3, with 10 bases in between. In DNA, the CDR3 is TGTGCCAGCCTCGGGGCGCCTAATGAAAAACTGTTTTTT. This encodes CASLGAPNEKLFF. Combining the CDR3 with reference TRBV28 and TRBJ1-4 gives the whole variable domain DVKVTQSSRYLVKRTGEKVFLECVQDMDHENMFWYRQDPGLGLRLIYFSYDVKMKEKGDIPEGYSVSREKKERFSLILESASTNQTSMYLCASLGAPNEKLFFGSGTQLSVL.

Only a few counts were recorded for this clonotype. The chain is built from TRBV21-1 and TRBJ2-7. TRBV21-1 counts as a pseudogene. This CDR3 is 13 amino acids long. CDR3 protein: CASRAGLWDEQYF. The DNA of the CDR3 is TGTGCCAGCAGGGCCGGCCTCTGGGACGAGCAGTACTTC.

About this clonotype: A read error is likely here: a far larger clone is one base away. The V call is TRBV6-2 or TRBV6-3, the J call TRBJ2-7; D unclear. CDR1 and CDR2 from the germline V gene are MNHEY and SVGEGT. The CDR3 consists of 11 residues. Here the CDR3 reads CVSSYSYEQYF. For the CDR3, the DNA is TGTGTCAGCAGTTACTCCTACGAGCAGTACTTC.

The CDR3 DNA reads TGTGCCAGCAGTTATCGGCAGACCTACACCTTC. Protein product: CASSYRQTYTF. The chain recombines TRBV6-5 with TRBJ1-2; no reliable D call. CDR1 and CDR2 from the germline V gene are MNHEY and SVGAGI. The V gene lost 3 bases and the J gene lost 10 bases, with 9 bases spanning the gap. CDR3 length equals 11 residues.

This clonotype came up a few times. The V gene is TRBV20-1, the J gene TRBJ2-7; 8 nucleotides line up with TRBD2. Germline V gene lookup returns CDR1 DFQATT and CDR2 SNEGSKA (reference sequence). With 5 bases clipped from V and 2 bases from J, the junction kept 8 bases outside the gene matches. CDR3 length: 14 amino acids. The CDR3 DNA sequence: TGCAGTGCTGTACGGGAGGGCCGGCCCTACGAGCAGTACTTC. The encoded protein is CSAVREGRPYEQYF.

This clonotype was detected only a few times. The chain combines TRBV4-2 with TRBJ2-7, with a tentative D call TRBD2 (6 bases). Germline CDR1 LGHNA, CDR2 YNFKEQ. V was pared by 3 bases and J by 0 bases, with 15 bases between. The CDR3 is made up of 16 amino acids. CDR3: CASSQTERVYSYEQYF. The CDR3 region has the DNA TGTGCCAGCAGCCAGACCGAGCGGGTCTACTCCTACGAGCAGTACTTC.

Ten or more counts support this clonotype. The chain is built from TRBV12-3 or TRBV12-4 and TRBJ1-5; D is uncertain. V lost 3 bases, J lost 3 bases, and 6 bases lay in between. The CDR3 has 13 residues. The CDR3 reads CASSLLNNQPQHF. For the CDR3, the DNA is TGTGCCAGCAGTTTGCTCAACAATCAGCCCCAGCATTTT.

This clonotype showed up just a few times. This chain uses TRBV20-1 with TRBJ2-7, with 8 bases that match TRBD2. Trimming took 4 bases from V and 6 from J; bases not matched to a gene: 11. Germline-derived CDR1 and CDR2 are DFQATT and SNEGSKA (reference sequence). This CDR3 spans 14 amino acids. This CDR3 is CSATPGGVGSEQYF. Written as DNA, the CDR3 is TGCAGTGCTACCCCCGGGGGGGTTGGGAGCGAGCAGTACTTC.

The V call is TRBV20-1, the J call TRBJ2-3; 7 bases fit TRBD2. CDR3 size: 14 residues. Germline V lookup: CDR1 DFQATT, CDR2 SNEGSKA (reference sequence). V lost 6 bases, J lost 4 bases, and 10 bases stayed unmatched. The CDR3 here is CSAHRGREADTQYF. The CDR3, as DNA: TGCAGTGCCCATCGAGGGAGGGAAGCAGATACGCAGTATTTT.

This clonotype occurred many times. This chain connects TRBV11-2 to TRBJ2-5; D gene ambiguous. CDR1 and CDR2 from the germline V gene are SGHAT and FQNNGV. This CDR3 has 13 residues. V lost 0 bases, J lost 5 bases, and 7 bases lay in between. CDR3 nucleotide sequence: TGTGCCAGCAGCTTAGATCGGTCCGAGACCCAGTACTTC. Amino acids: CASSLDRSETQYF.

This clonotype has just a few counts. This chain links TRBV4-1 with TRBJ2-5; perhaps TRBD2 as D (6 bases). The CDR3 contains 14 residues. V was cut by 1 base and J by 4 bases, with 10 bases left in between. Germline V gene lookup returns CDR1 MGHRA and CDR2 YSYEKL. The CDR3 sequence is CASSQGLELETQYF. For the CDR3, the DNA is TGCGCCAGCAGCCAAGGACTAGAGCTAGAGACCCAGTACTTC.

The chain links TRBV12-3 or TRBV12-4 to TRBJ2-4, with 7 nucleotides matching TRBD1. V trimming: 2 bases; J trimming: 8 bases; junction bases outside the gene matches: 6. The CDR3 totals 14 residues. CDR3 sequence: CASSLLIGQDIQYF. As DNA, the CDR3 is TGTGCCAGCAGTTTATTGATAGGACAGGACATTCAGTACTTC.

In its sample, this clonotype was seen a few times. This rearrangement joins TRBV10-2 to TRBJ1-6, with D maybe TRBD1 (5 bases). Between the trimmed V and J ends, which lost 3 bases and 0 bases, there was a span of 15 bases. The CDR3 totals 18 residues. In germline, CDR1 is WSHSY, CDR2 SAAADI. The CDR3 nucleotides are TGCGCCAGCAGTGAAAAGGGACCTAGGAGCTCCTATAATTCACCCCTCCACTTT. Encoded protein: CASSEKGPRSSYNSPLHF.

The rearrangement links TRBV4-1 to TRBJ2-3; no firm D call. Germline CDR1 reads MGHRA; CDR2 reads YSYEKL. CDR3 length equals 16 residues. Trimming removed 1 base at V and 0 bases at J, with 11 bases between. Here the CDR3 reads CASSQGLWGSTDTQYF. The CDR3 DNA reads TGCGCCAGCAGCCAAGGGCTCTGGGGTAGCACAGATACGCAGTATTTT.

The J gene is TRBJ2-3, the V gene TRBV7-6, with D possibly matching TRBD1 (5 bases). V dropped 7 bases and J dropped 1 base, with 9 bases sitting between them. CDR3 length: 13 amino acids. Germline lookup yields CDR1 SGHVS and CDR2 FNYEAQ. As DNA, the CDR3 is TGTGCCAGCAACCTACAGGGCACAGATACGCAGTATTTT. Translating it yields CASNLQGTDTQYF.